This T cell receptor (beta chain) was found in a study of T cell clonality in common variable immunodeficiency. This clone was seen more than once but under ten times. Its antigen is as yet unknown. The read ends 3 residues early relative to the CDR3; the germline J gene fills the gap. Study-wide results and limits: In common variable immunodeficiency, TCR beta chains reportedly carried fewer deletions and N-nucleotide insertions.

Of CVID subjects, 15 were female and 29 male, mean age 40. Patients and controls were mostly of Caucasian heritage. Using immunoSEQ multiplex PCR, the repertoire was profiled, and TCRdb retains in-frame clones only, with some absent. The sample yields fewer than 25,000 clones, without any singletons. CDR1 and CDR2 from the germline V gene are KGHSH and LQKENI. V shed 0 bases and J shed 4 bases, with 10 bases lying between them. The CDR3 is made up of 14 amino acids. This chain uses TRBV18 with TRBJ2-7, with a weak D call TRBD2 (5 bases). Sequencing was carried out using peripheral blood mononuclear cells. This TCR came from a human donor with common variable immunodeficiency. CDR3 DNA (partial): TGTGCCAGCTCACCACCGCCAGGCGGGTACGAG. Amino acids: CASSPPPGGYE. The whole CDR3 protein is CASSPPPGGYEQYF.